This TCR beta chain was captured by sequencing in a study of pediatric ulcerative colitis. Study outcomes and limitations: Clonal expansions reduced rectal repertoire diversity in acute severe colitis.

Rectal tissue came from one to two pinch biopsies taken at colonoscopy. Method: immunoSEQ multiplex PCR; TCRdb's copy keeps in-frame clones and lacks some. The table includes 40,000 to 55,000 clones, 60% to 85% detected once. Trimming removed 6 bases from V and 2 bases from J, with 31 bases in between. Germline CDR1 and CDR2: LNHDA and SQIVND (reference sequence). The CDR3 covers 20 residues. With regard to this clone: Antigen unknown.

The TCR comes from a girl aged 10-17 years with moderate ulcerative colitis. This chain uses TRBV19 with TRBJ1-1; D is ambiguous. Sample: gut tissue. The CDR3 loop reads CASSRKRTVGSTTPNTEAFF. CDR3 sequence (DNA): TGTGCCAGTAGCCGAAAACGGACGGTGGGGTCTACCACTCCAAACACTGAAGCTTTCTTT.